These 3 T cell receptor beta chains were all obtained from the same sample, sequenced in a study of T cells in Graves' hyperthyroidism and ophthalmopathy. Amplification yielded TCR beta CDR3 regions, with RNA transcripts as the source. The TCR CDR3 was amplified in a first-round RT-PCR using the HTBI primer set. MiXCR was run by TCRdb on the multiplex PCR reads, yielding one entry per CDR3 protein. The profile shows around 420,000 distinct CDR3 sequences, about a sixth of them singletons. Sequencing was performed on blood. The receptors here all came from a young woman with Graves' hyperthyroidism.

This clonotype was counted many times. This chain uses TRBV2 with TRBJ1-6; D is undetermined. CDR3 length equals 15 residues. V was trimmed by 7 bases and J by 2 bases, leaving 12 bases between them. CDR1 SNHLY and CDR2 FYNNEI come from the germline V gene. The CDR3 is CASTRTQAYNSPLHF. The CDR3 DNA is TGTGCCAGCACCCGGACCCAGGCCTATAATTCACCCCTCCACTTT. Filled out from reference TRBV2 and TRBJ1-6, the complete variable domain reads EPEVTQTPSHQVTQMGQEVILRCVPISNHLYFYWYRQILGQKVEFLVSFYNNEISEKSEIFDDQFSVERPDGSNFTLKIRSTKLEDSAMYFCASTRTQAYNSPLHFGNGTRLTVT.

On this clonotype itself: A read error may explain this, as a much larger clone is one base away. The chain carries TRBV5-1 and TRBJ2-4; 8 nucleotides align to TRBD2. CDR3 length equals 17 residues. CDR1 and CDR2 from the germline V gene are SGHRS and YFSETQ. The CDR3 loop is CASSLGGLAVAQNIQYF. CDR3 DNA sequence: TGCGCCAGCAGCTTGGGAGGACTAGCCGTAGCCCAAAACATTCAGTACTTC.

The chain links TRBV6-6 to TRBJ2-7; 9 bases map to TRBD1. This CDR3 comprises 16 residues. V shed 2 bases, J shed 4 bases, and the junction held 9 bases outside the gene matches. Germline CDR1 reads MNHNY; CDR2 reads SVGAGI (reference sequence). The CDR3 reads CASSYGNGQGTYEQYF. CDR3 sequence (DNA): TGTGCCAGCAGTTACGGGAACGGACAGGGGACGTACGAGCAGTACTTC.